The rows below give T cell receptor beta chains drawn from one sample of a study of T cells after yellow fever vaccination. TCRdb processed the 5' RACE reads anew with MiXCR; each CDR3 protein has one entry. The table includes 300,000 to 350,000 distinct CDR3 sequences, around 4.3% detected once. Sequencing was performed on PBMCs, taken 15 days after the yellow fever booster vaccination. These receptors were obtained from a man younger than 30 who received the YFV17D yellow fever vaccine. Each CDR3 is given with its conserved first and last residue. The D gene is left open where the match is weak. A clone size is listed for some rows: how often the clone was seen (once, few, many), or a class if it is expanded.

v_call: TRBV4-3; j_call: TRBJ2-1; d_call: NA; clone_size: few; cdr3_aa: CASSQDFRGRGNEQFF; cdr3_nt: TGCGCCAGCAGCCAAGATTTTAGGGGCCGTGGTAATGAGCAGTTCTTC
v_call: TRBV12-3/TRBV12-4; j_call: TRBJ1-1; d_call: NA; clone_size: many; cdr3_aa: CASSPQSPYVNTEAFF; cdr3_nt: TGTGCCAGCAGTCCTCAGTCACCCTACGTGAACACTGAAGCTTTCTTT
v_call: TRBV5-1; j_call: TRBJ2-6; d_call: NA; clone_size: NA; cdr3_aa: CASSLGQSFSGANVLTF; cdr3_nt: TGCGCCAGCAGCTTGGGACAGAGCTTCTCTGGGGCCAACGTCCTGACTTTC
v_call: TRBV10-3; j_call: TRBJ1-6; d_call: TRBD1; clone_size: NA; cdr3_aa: CAIITGGINSPLHF; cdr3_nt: TGTGCCATCATTACAGGGGGCATTAATTCACCCCTCCACTTT
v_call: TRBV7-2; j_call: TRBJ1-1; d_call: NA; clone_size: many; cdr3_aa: CASSFQSGDTEAFF; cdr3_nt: TGTGCCAGCAGCTTTCAGTCAGGGGACACTGAAGCTTTCTTT
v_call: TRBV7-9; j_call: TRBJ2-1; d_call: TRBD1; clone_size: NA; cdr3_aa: CASLTGVAYNEQFF; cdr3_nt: TGTGCCAGCCTCACAGGGGTGGCCTACAATGAGCAGTTCTTC
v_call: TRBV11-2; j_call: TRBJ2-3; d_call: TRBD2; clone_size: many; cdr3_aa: CASSLAPTSGESTDTQYF; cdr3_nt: TGTGCCAGCAGCTTAGCCCCCACTAGCGGAGAGAGCACAGATACGCAGTATTTT
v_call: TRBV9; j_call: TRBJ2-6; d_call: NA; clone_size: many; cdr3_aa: CASSAALSSGANVLTF; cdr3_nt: TGTGCCAGCAGCGCAGCATTAAGCTCTGGGGCCAACGTCCTGACTTTC
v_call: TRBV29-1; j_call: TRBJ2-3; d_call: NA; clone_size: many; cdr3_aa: CSVVDGSTDTQYF; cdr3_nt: TGCAGCGTTGTGGACGGGAGCACAGATACGCAGTATTTT
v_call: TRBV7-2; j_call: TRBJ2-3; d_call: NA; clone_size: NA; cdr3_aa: CASSLGPSPRGDTQYF; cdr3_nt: TGTGCCAGCAGCTTAGGGCCCTCCCCAAGAGGAGATACGCAGTATTTT
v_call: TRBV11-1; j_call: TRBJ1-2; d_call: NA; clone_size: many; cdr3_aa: CASSSLRDTNYGYTF; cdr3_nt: TGTGCCAGCAGCTCCCTCAGGGACACTAACTATGGCTACACCTTC
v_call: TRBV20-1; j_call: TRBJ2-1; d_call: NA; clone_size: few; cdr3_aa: CSAKELNEQFF; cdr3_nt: TGCAGTGCTAAGGAACTAAATGAGCAGTTCTTC
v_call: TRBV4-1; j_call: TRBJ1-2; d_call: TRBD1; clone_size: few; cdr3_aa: CASSQPQGENGYTF; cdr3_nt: TGCGCCAGCAGCCAACCCCAGGGGGAGAATGGCTACACCTTC